The 9 T cell receptor beta chains listed next were all sequenced from one sample in a study of blood T cell repertoires in COVID-19. Libraries were prepared by immunoSEQ multiplex PCR; TCRdb keeps only in-frame clonotypes and omits some of them. The repertoire has 90,000 or so clones, roughly 87% of them found once; the top ten carry over 5.5%. Specimen: peripheral blood. The origin of the receptors is a man between 18 and 29 years old with COVID-19, enrolled during active disease.

V and J are TRBV27 and TRBJ2-1, with D maybe TRBD2 (6 bases). V lost 5 bases and J lost 4, with 18 bases in between. This CDR3 contains 16 residues. Germline V gene sequence: CDR1 MNHEY, CDR2 SMNVEV (reference sequence). CDR3 nucleotide sequence: TGTGCCAGCAGTCCCCCGGGACTCCTCTCGTACAATGAGCAGTTCTTC. Protein product: CASSPPGLLSYNEQFF.

The chain carries TRBV30 and TRBJ2-2; D is uncertain. The CDR3 consists of 14 residues. Trimming shortened V by 6 bases and J by 0 bases, and 11 bases separated the two germline ends. Germline lookup yields CDR1 GTSNPN and CDR2 SVGIG (reference sequence). The CDR3, as DNA: TGTGCCTGCCAGAAACCCCCGAACACCGGGGAGCTGTTTTTT. Translated, it gives CACQKPPNTGELFF. Combining the CDR3 with reference TRBV30 and TRBJ2-2 gives the whole variable domain SQTIHQWPATLVQPVGSPLSLECTVEGTSNPNLYWYRQAAGRGLQLLFYSVGIGQISSEVPQNLSASRPQDRQFILSSKKLLLSDSGFYLCACQKPPNTGELFFGEGSRLTVL.

The chain is built from TRBV27 and TRBJ1-3; D gene ambiguous. The V gene lost 3 bases and the J gene lost 3 bases, with 6 bases spanning the gap. This CDR3 has 13 residues. Germline CDR1 and CDR2: MNHEY and SMNVEV (reference sequence). CDR3: CASSLGYGNTIYF. DNA of the CDR3: TGTGCCAGCAGTTTGGGCTATGGAAACACCATATATTTT.

The rearrangement joins TRBV4-3 to TRBJ2-5; 7 positions agree with TRBD2. The junction had 2 bases not matched to a gene; V was cut back by 2 bases and J by 5 bases. The germline V gene has CDR1 LGHNA and CDR2 YSLEER. This CDR3 has 13 residues. The CDR3: CASSQWEGETQYF. CDR3 nucleotide sequence: TGCGCCAGCAGCCAATGGGAGGGCGAGACCCAGTACTTC.

The chain combines TRBV4-3 with TRBJ2-6; the D gene is possibly TRBD1 (6 bases). Trimming left V 0 bases short and J 1 base short, with 7 bases between. Germline CDR1 reads LGHNA; CDR2 reads YSLEER. There are 16 residues in the CDR3. The CDR3 is CASSQDGTSGANVLTF. In DNA, the CDR3 is TGCGCCAGCAGCCAAGATGGGACATCTGGGGCCAACGTCCTGACTTTC.

This chain uses TRBV7-9 with TRBJ1-1, with a possible D match to TRBD1 (5 bases). The CDR3 sequence is 11 residues long. Germline assignment: CDR1 SEHNR and CDR2 FQNEAQ (reference sequence). V was pared by 8 bases and J by 1 base, with 5 bases between. In DNA, the CDR3 is TGTGCCAGCCAGGGGAACACTGAAGCTTTCTTT. It translates to CASQGNTEAFF. The full variable domain, rest sourced from reference TRBV7-9 and TRBJ1-1, is DTGVSQNPRHKITKRGQNVTFRCDPISEHNRLYWYRQTLGQGPEFLTYFQNEAQLEKSRLLSDRFSAERPKGSFSTLEIQRTEQGDSAMYLCASQGNTEAFFGQGTRLTVV.

The chain combines TRBV6-2 or TRBV6-3 with TRBJ1-2; no firm D call. The ends were cut back, 5 bases at V and 8 bases at J, with 6 bases in the middle. Germline V gene sequence: CDR1 MNHEY, CDR2 SVGEGT. CDR3 size: 10 residues. The CDR3 is CASSPRGYTF. The CDR3 DNA sequence: TGTGCCAGCAGTCCCAGGGGCTACACCTTC.

V is TRBV11-3 and J is TRBJ2-7, with 8 bases lining up with TRBD2. The CDR3 is 18 residues long. Germline V gene lookup returns CDR1 SGHNT and CDR2 YENEEA. V was clipped by 3 bases and J by 5 bases; unmatched bases: 18. The CDR3 DNA sequence: TGTGCCAGCAGCTTTTTAGGAGGCGGAGGCGCGGGAGGAAACGAGCAGTACTTC. Its protein product is CASSFLGGGGAGGNEQYF.

The J gene is TRBJ2-2, the V gene TRBV4-1, with a weak D call TRBD1 (6 bases). Trimming stripped 3 bases from V and 0 bases from J, with 11 bases between. There are 16 residues in the CDR3. Per the germline V gene, CDR1 is MGHRA and CDR2 is YSYEKL. CDR3 nucleotide sequence: TGCGCCAGCAGCCACGACGGGGACACGAACACCGGGGAGCTGTTTTTT. Its translation: CASSHDGDTNTGELFF.